This entry lists 27 T cell receptor beta chains sequenced from one sample in a study of blood T cell repertoires in COVID-19. Sequenced by immunoSEQ multiplex PCR; TCRdb stores in-frame clones only, minus some. The repertoire holds tens of thousands of clones, with roughly nine tenths as singletons. Sequencing input: peripheral blood. The receptors here all came from a human donor with acute or convalescent COVID-19. The donor label of this sample is uncertain.

The rearrangement joins TRBV5-1 to TRBJ2-3, with D possibly TRBD2 on 5 matching bases. The V end lost 1 base, the J end lost 5 bases, and 11 bases lay between the germline ends. From germline, CDR1 is SGHRS and CDR2 YFSETQ. The CDR3 is 14 residues long. The CDR3 is CASSLRTGVDTQYF. CDR3 nucleotide sequence: TGCGCCAGCAGCTTGCGGACCGGGGTAGATACGCAGTATTTT. The variable domain in full, completed from reference TRBV5-1 and TRBJ2-3, reads KAGVTQTPRYLIKTRGQQVTLSCSPISGHRSVSWYQQTPGQGLQFLFEYFSETQRNKGNFPGRFSGRQFSNSRSEMNVSTLELGDSALYLCASSLRTGVDTQYFGPGTRLTVL.

This clone was observed once. V usage is TRBV7-8 and J usage is TRBJ2-7, with D possibly being TRBD2 (5 bases). V dropped 4 bases and J dropped 2 bases, with 15 bases sitting between them. CDR3 length: 15 amino acids. Germline CDR1 SGHVS, CDR2 FQNEAQ. The CDR3 nucleotides are TGTGCCAGCAGCTCAAGACGGGATCTGACCTACGAGCAGTACTTC. Residues: CASSSRRDLTYEQYF.

The chain couples TRBV9 to TRBJ2-1; perhaps TRBD1 as D (5 bases). The germline V gene has CDR1 SGDLS and CDR2 YYNGEE. The CDR3 extends over 15 amino acids. V shed 0 bases and J shed 4 bases, with 11 bases lying between them. The CDR3 region is CASSVAWAGYNEQFF. DNA for the CDR3: TGTGCCAGCAGCGTAGCTTGGGCAGGGTACAATGAGCAGTTCTTC.

This sequence joins TRBV19 and TRBJ1-2, with 7 bases identical to TRBD1. The CDR3 loop spans 18 amino acids. V lost 6 bases and J lost 3; bases outside the gene matches: 19. The germline CDR1 and CDR2 sequences are LNHDA and SQIVND (reference sequence). The CDR3 reads CASSPGTADRTLYYGYTF. CDR3 sequence (DNA): TGTGCCAGTAGCCCTGGGACGGCGGACAGGACCCTCTACTATGGCTACACCTTC.

The chain recombines TRBV3-1 (or the pseudogene TRBV3-2) with TRBJ1-6; TRBD1 matches 8 bases. CDR1 is LGHDT and CDR2 is YNNKEL in the germline V gene (reference sequence). This CDR3 has 15 residues. V trimming: 2 bases; J trimming: 6 bases; junction bases outside the gene matches: 3. CDR3 protein: CASSQWTGINSPLHF. DNA for the CDR3: TGTGCCAGCAGCCAATGGACAGGGATTAATTCACCCCTCCACTTT.

The V call is TRBV10-1, the J call TRBJ1-4; 8 bases are a match to TRBD1. After removal of 8 bases from V and 7 bases from J, the junction contained 6 bases not matched to a gene. The CDR3 is made up of 13 amino acids. Per germline, CDR1 WNHNN and CDR2 SYGVQD (reference sequence). CDR3 sequence (DNA): TGCGCCAGCTCGGGACAGGCGGCTGAAAAACTGTTTTTT. Translated: CASSGQAAEKLFF.

The chain uses TRBV6-2 or TRBV6-3 and TRBJ2-3, with D hard to call. The CDR3 contains 14 residues. Germline V gene sequence: CDR1 MNHEY, CDR2 SVGEGT. The V end lost 2 bases, the J end lost 4 bases, and 10 bases lay between the germline ends. The CDR3 spells CASSYRSRADTQYF. CDR3 bases: TGTGCCAGCAGTTACAGGAGCCGGGCAGATACGCAGTATTTT.

The gene calls are TRBV13 and TRBJ2-7, with 8 bases identical to TRBD2. The CDR3 loop spans 15 amino acids. CDR1 and CDR2 (germline): PRHDT, FYEKMQ (reference sequence). V was pared by 4 bases and J by 3 bases, with 8 bases of the junction left unmatched. CDR3 nucleotide sequence: TGTGCCAGCAGCTCTCCCTCAGCGGGAGTCTACGAGCAGTACTTC. Translation: CASSSPSAGVYEQYF.

The genes are TRBV6-6 and TRBJ2-7, with D tentatively TRBD2 (5 bases). Trimming shortened V by 4 bases and J by 5 bases, and 12 bases separated the two germline ends. This CDR3 has 13 amino acids. CDR1 and CDR2 (germline): MNHNY, SVGAGI (reference sequence). The DNA of the CDR3 is TGTGCCAGCAGTTTACTAGAAGGCCACGAGCAGTACTTC. Encoded protein: CASSLLEGHEQYF.

The chain couples TRBV15 to TRBJ1-2; D ambiguous. The germline CDR1 and CDR2 sequences are LNHNV and YYDKDF (reference sequence). The CDR3 consists of 15 residues. V was cut by 0 bases and J by 1 base, with 9 bases left in between. The CDR3 protein is CATSRDAGINYGYTF. In DNA form, the CDR3 reads TGTGCCACCAGCAGAGACGCGGGCATTAACTATGGCTACACCTTC.

Notes on this clone: Relative to the germline gene, one junction end is altered; a read error may explain this. The chain employs TRBV30 and TRBJ1-5, with D perhaps matching TRBD1 (5 bases). Germline CDR1 GTSNPN, CDR2 SVGIG (reference sequence). This CDR3 has 11 residues. CDR3 nucleotides: TGTGCCTGGAGTGGTCGGGGGAAACTATATTTT. It translates to CAWSGRGKLYF.

The rearrangement joins TRBV7-9 to TRBJ2-7; 7 bases agree with TRBD1. Trimming removed 5 bases from V and 9 bases from J; junction bases left unmatched: 13. Germline lookup yields CDR1 SEHNR and CDR2 FQNEAQ (reference sequence). This CDR3 spans 14 amino acids. In DNA form, the CDR3 reads TGTGCCAGCAGCAAGGGGACAGCCCCCTTGGGGCAGTACTTC. This sequence encodes CASSKGTAPLGQYF.

This clone was seen only a few times. The V and J genes are TRBV27 and TRBJ1-2; D is possibly TRBD1 (6 bases). V dropped 8 bases and J dropped 0 bases, with 16 bases sitting between them. The germline V gene encodes CDR1 MNHEY and CDR2 SMNVEV (reference sequence). The CDR3 runs 15 residues. The CDR3: CASGQGIGANYGYTF. The CDR3 coding sequence is TGTGCCAGCGGCCAGGGGATAGGGGCTAACTATGGCTACACCTTC.

The V gene is TRBV10-1, the J gene TRBJ2-1, with 9 bases identical to TRBD1. Germline V gene sequence: CDR1 WNHNN, CDR2 SYGVQD (reference sequence). Trimming cost V 6 bases and J 3 bases; bases outside gene matches: 12. This CDR3 comprises 17 residues. Here the CDR3 reads CASSYMRGTGNYNEQFF. The CDR3 coding sequence is TGCGCCAGCAGCTATATGAGGGGGACAGGGAACTACAATGAGCAGTTCTTC.

This chain links TRBV9 with TRBJ1-2, with TRBD1 identical over 12 bases. Germline V lookup: CDR1 SGDLS, CDR2 YYNGEE. V was pared by 2 bases and J by 10 bases, with 12 bases of the junction left unmatched. The CDR3 sequence is 16 residues long. CDR3 amino acids: CASSVTPGQGARAYTF. In DNA form, the CDR3 reads TGTGCCAGCAGCGTGACTCCGGGACAGGGGGCACGCGCCTACACCTTC.

The rearrangement joins TRBV5-1 to TRBJ2-3; D gene ambiguous. This CDR3 contains 14 residues. Germline V gene sequence: CDR1 SGHRS, CDR2 YFSETQ. V was trimmed by 1 base and J by 2 bases, leaving 8 bases between them. CDR3 sequence reads: CASSLSSTTDTQYF. CDR3 nucleotide sequence: TGCGCCAGCAGCTTGAGTAGCACCACAGATACGCAGTATTTT.

V and J are TRBV7-3 and TRBJ2-1; D perhaps matches TRBD1 (6 bases). The CDR3 contains 15 residues. V lost 1 base and J 2 bases, leaving 9 bases between the germline ends. CDR1 and CDR2 from the germline V gene are SGHTA and FQGTGA. CDR3 DNA: TGTGCCAGCAGCTTAAACCAGGGGCCCTACAATGAGCAGTTCTTC. Residues: CASSLNQGPYNEQFF.

In DNA, the CDR3 is TGTGCCAGCAGCTCGGGGGAGGGCTCCTACAATGAGCAGTTCTTC. Its protein is CASSSGEGSYNEQFF. The chain employs TRBV7-3 and TRBJ2-1; 7 bases agree with TRBD2. This CDR3 is built from 15 residues. CDR1 and CDR2 (germline): SGHTA, FQGTGA. With 4 bases clipped from V and 0 bases from J, the junction kept 3 bases outside the gene matches.

This rearrangement joins TRBV28 to TRBJ1-2, with D tentatively TRBD1 (5 bases). The CDR3 extends over 12 amino acids. CDR1 MDHEN and CDR2 SYDVKM come from the germline V gene. V lost 8 bases to trimming and J lost 5 bases, with 12 bases between them. The CDR3 DNA is TGTGCCAGCTCATACAGGATTTATGGCTACACCTTC. Translating it yields CASSYRIYGYTF.

The V gene is TRBV7-2, the J gene TRBJ1-1, with a weak D call TRBD1 (5 bases). CDR1 is SGHTA and CDR2 is FQGNSA in the germline V gene. The CDR3 sequence is 14 residues long. Trimming took off 2 bases at V and 4 bases at J, with 11 bases between the two ends. DNA for the CDR3: TGTGCCAGCAGCTTACTGGGGCCGTCCACTGAAGCTTTCTTT. It translates to CASSLLGPSTEAFF.

This rearrangement joins TRBV6-5 to TRBJ2-7; D not certain. V dropped 0 bases and J dropped 4 bases, with 13 bases sitting between them. Per germline, CDR1 MNHEY and CDR2 SVGAGI. The CDR3 runs 15 residues. The CDR3 reads CASSYSTGIFYEQYF. For the CDR3, the DNA is TGTGCCAGCAGTTACTCGACTGGAATCTTTTACGAGCAGTACTTC.

The rearrangement joins TRBV19 to TRBJ1-6; 8 bases align to TRBD1. The CDR3 runs 14 residues. Germline CDR1 reads LNHDA; CDR2 reads SQIVND (reference sequence). Trimming removed 4 bases from V and 7 bases from J; junction bases left unmatched: 3. The CDR3: CASSRGQGNSPLHF. The CDR3 DNA reads as TGTGCCAGTAGTAGAGGACAGGGAAATTCACCCCTCCACTTT.

This clone appeared a single time. The chain recombines TRBV3-1 (or the pseudogene TRBV3-2) with TRBJ2-1; D gene uncertain. V lost 2 bases and J 5 bases, leaving 10 bases between the germline ends. The CDR3 has 14 residues. Looked up from germline, CDR1 is LGHDT and CDR2 is YNNKEL (reference sequence). The chain's CDR3 is CASSQRRINNEQFF. CDR3 in DNA: TGTGCCAGCAGCCAAAGGCGGATAAACAATGAGCAGTTCTTC.

The CDR3 reads CASSQEHTGIGEQYF. The DNA of the CDR3 is TGCGCCAGCAGCCAAGAGCACACCGGGATTGGAGAGCAGTACTTC. V usage is TRBV4-3 and J usage is TRBJ2-7; D is possibly TRBD2 (5 bases). Trimming stripped 0 bases from V and 7 bases from J, with 16 bases between. The CDR3 consists of 15 residues. Per the germline V gene, CDR1 is LGHNA and CDR2 is YSLEER.

V is TRBV5-1 and J is TRBJ2-4, with D possibly being TRBD2 (5 bases). V lost 0 bases and J 7 bases, leaving 11 bases between the germline ends. This CDR3 is built from 14 residues. Germline assignment: CDR1 SGHRS and CDR2 YFSETQ. CDR3 sequence reads: CASSLAGLANIQYF. The CDR3 nucleotides are TGCGCCAGCAGCTTGGCCGGACTTGCTAACATTCAGTACTTC.

The chain carries TRBV19 and TRBJ2-1; 11 bases fit TRBD2. Germline CDR1 reads LNHDA; CDR2 reads SQIVND (reference sequence). CDR3 length equals 13 residues. With V trimmed by 1 base and J by 13 bases, 3 bases remained unmatched. CDR3 nucleotide sequence: TGTGCCAGTAGTATAGGGGGACTAGCGGAACAGTTCTTC. It encodes CASSIGGLAEQFF. Together with reference TRBV19 and TRBJ2-1, the CDR3 gives the full variable domain: DGGITQSPKYLFRKEGQNVTLSCEQNLNHDAMYWYRQDPGQGLRLIYYSQIVNDFQKGDIAEGYSVSREKKESFPLTVTSAQKNPTAFYLCASSIGGLAEQFFGPGTRLTVL.

By share, this clone ranks as medium-sized. The genes are TRBV7-9 and TRBJ1-1; the match to TRBD1 covers 8 bases. The CDR3 length is 12 residues. Trimming removed 6 bases from V and 7 bases from J; junction bases left unmatched: 4. Germline assignment: CDR1 SEHNR and CDR2 FQNEAQ (reference sequence). CDR3 in DNA: TGTGCCAGCAGGGTGACAGGGGATGAAGCTTTCTTT. It yields the protein CASRVTGDEAFF.